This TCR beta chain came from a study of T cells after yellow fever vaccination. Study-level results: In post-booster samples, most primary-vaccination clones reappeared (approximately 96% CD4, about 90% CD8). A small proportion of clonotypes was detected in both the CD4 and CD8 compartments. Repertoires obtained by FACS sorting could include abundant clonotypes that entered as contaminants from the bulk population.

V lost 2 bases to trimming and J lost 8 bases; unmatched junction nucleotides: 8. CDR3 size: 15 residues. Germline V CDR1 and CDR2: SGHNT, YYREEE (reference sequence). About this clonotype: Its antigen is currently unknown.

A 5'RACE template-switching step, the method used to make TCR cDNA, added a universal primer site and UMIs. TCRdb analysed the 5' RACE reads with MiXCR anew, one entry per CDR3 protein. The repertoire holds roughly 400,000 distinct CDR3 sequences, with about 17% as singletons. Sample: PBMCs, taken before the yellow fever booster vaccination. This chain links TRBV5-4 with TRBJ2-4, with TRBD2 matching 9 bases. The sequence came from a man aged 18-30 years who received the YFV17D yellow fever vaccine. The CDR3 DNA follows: TGTGCCAGCAGCTTTATCGGCGGGGGGGCAGACATTCAGTACTTC. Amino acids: CASSFIGGGADIQYF.